These 25 T cell receptor beta chains were all obtained from the same sample, sequenced in a study of cytomegalovirus exposure and HLA in healthy donors. Primers: 60 Vbeta forward and 13 Jbeta reverse. The repertoire was sequenced with immunoSEQ multiplex PCR; TCRdb's copy has only in-frame clones and lacks some. The sample contains about 140,000 clones, around 80% of which appear only once. Material: PBMCs. These receptors were obtained from a man younger than 40 in good health.

The J gene is TRBJ1-4, the V gene TRBV4-1, with D possibly being TRBD1 (6 bases). V was clipped by 1 base and J by 5 bases, with 14 bases between them. Germline assignment: CDR1 MGHRA and CDR2 YSYEKL. This CDR3 has 16 residues. This chain's CDR3 is CASSQGGHRENEKLFF. CDR3 sequence (DNA): TGCGCCAGCAGCCAAGGGGGACATCGGGAAAATGAAAAACTGTTTTTT.

The rearrangement links TRBV4-3 to TRBJ2-3, with TRBD1 matching 11 bases. The ends lost 2 bases at V and 8 bases at J; junction bases unmatched: 6. Germline V gene sequence: CDR1 LGHNA, CDR2 YSLEER. The CDR3 runs 15 residues. CDR3 in amino acids: CASSQWTGGERTQYF. CDR3 bases: TGCGCCAGCAGCCAATGGACAGGGGGCGAACGTACGCAGTATTTT.

The rearrangement uses TRBV18 and TRBJ2-1; 8 bases are shared with TRBD2. The CDR3 covers 15 residues. With V trimmed by 3 bases and J by 5 bases, 6 bases remained unmatched. Germline V gene data show CDR1 as KGHSH and CDR2 as LQKENI. In DNA, the CDR3 is TGTGCCAGCTCACCTCTAGCGGGTGGGAACAATGAGCAGTTCTTC. This codes for CASSPLAGGNNEQFF.

The chain joins TRBV9 to TRBJ1-3; possibly TRBD1 for D (5 bases). The CDR3 extends over 15 amino acids. The V gene's germline CDR1 is SGDLS and CDR2 YYNGEE. V was clipped by 1 base and J by 2 bases, with 10 bases between them. CDR3 coding DNA: TGTGCCAGCAGCGTAACCGGACAACCTGGAAACACCATATATTTT. Encoded protein: CASSVTGQPGNTIYF. Supplemented by reference TRBV9 and TRBJ1-3, the full variable domain reads DSGVTQTPKHLITATGQRVTLRCSPRSGDLSVYWYQQSLDQGLQFLIQYYNGEERAKGNILERFSAQQFPDLHSELNLSSLELGDSALYFCASSVTGQPGNTIYFGEGSWLTVV.

The rearrangement links TRBV6-1 to TRBJ1-5; D is unclear. Trimming took off 6 bases at V and 5 bases at J, with 14 bases between the two ends. This CDR3 has 14 residues. Germline V gene sequence: CDR1 MNHNS, CDR2 SASEGT. The CDR3 reads CASRRPERHQPQHF. The CDR3 DNA reads TGTGCCAGCAGGCGGCCCGAACGCCATCAGCCCCAGCATTTT.

The chain joins TRBV6-5 to TRBJ2-3, with 10 bases identical to TRBD2. The CDR3 spans 15 residues. Germline V gene lookup returns CDR1 MNHEY and CDR2 SVGAGI. V lost 2 bases, J lost 3 bases, and 2 bases stayed unmatched. CDR3 sequence reads: CASSYSGRGTDTQYF. CDR3 DNA: TGTGCCAGCAGTTACAGCGGGAGGGGGACAGATACGCAGTATTTT.

The chain has TRBV30 and TRBJ2-3, with 15 bases that match TRBD2. The CDR3 contains 19 residues. V dropped 5 bases and J dropped 2; count of bases not matched to a gene: 14. Per the germline V gene, CDR1 is GTSNPN and CDR2 is SVGIG (reference sequence). Here the CDR3 reads CAWFSGTSGRPPLTDTQYF. CDR3 in DNA: TGTGCCTGGTTTTCCGGGACTAGCGGGAGGCCCCCCCTCACAGATACGCAGTATTTT.

The chain uses TRBV7-2 and TRBJ1-2; TRBD1 matches at 9 bases. The germline gives CDR1 SGHTA, CDR2 FQGNSA. The CDR3 sequence is 16 residues long. V was clipped by 3 bases and J by 2 bases; unmatched bases: 7. The CDR3 bases are TGTGCCAGCAGCTTTACCTCCGGGACAGGGAACTATGGCTACACCTTC. Translated: CASSFTSGTGNYGYTF.

The rearrangement joins TRBV11-2 to TRBJ2-7; a weak D match, TRBD2 (5 bases). V was cut by 5 bases and J by 1 base, with 12 bases left in between. The CDR3 consists of 14 residues. The germline V gene has CDR1 SGHAT and CDR2 FQNNGV. In nucleotides, the CDR3 is TGTGCCAGCAGCGGGAGCGACCTATCCTACGAGCAGTACTTC. Translating gives CASSGSDLSYEQYF. Full variable domain (outside the CDR3, taken from reference TRBV11-2 and TRBJ2-7): EAGVAQSPRYKIIEKRQSVAFWCNPISGHATLYWYQQILGQGPKLLIQFQNNGVVDDSQLPKDRFSAERLKGVDSTLKIQPAKLEDSAVYLCASSGSDLSYEQYFGPGTRLTVT.

This clone was picked up a small number of times. The gene calls are TRBV19 and TRBJ1-2; tentatively, D is TRBD1 (5 bases). The CDR3 runs to 13 residues. Germline CDR1 and CDR2: LNHDA and SQIVND (reference sequence). Trimming shortened V by 9 bases and J by 5 bases, and 16 bases separated the two germline ends. The chain's CDR3 is CASLDSPRYGYTF. CDR3 DNA: TGTGCCAGCCTCGACAGTCCCCGGTATGGCTACACCTTC. The variable domain in full, with the rest retrieved from reference TRBV19 and TRBJ1-2, is DGGITQSPKYLFRKEGQNVTLSCEQNLNHDAMYWYRQDPGQGLRLIYYSQIVNDFQKGDIAEGYSVSREKKESFPLTVTSAQKNPTAFYLCASLDSPRYGYTFGSGTRLTVV.

The chain is built from TRBV11-3 and TRBJ2-5; 9 positions agree with TRBD1. CDR1 is SGHNT and CDR2 is YENEEA in the germline V gene. The CDR3 covers 14 residues. V lost 5 bases to trimming and J lost 5 bases; unmatched junction nucleotides: 6. CDR3 in amino acids: CASSPGQGRETQYF. In DNA form, the CDR3 reads TGTGCCAGCAGCCCCGGACAGGGGAGGGAGACCCAGTACTTC.

This chain uses TRBV21-1 with TRBJ1-1. TRBV21-1 is an annotated pseudogene. The CDR3 is 13 amino acids. CDR3 DNA: TGTGCCAGCAGCAAGGAGGGTAACACTGAAGCTTTCTTT. Translated, it gives CASSKEGNTEAFF.

The J gene is TRBJ2-1, the V gene TRBV28; 10 bases fit TRBD1. This CDR3 is built from 16 residues. V shed 6 bases and J 6 bases; nucleotides not matched to a gene: 11. The germline CDR1 and CDR2 sequences are MDHEN and SYDVKM. The CDR3 sequence is CASSSSGTGVFNEQFF. The CDR3 nucleotides are TGTGCCAGCAGCTCCTCCGGGACAGGGGTTTTCAATGAGCAGTTCTTC. The whole variable domain, remainder taken from reference TRBV28 and TRBJ2-1, is DVKVTQSSRYLVKRTGEKVFLECVQDMDHENMFWYRQDPGLGLRLIYFSYDVKMKEKGDIPEGYSVSREKKERFSLILESASTNQTSMYLCASSSSGTGVFNEQFFGPGTRLTVL.

This chain joins TRBV30 and TRBJ1-3; 7 bases are shared with TRBD1. The CDR3 totals 13 residues. V shed 2 bases and J 4 bases; nucleotides not matched to a gene: 2. CDR1 and CDR2 from the germline V gene are GTSNPN and SVGIG (reference sequence). This chain's CDR3 is CAWSRGQGNTIYF. Here the CDR3 DNA reads TGTGCCTGGAGTAGGGGACAGGGAAACACCATATATTTT. The full variable domain, its missing parts supplied by reference TRBV30 and TRBJ1-3, is SQTIHQWPATLVQPVGSPLSLECTVEGTSNPNLYWYRQAAGRGLQLLFYSVGIGQISSEVPQNLSASRPQDRQFILSSKKLLLSDSGFYLCAWSRGQGNTIYFGEGSWLTVV.

As concerns this clone: The same CDR3 also results from other DNA sequences found in this sample. V gene TRBV28 combines with J gene TRBJ1-2; D call uncertain. CDR3 size: 12 residues. The V and J ends lost 6 bases and 4 bases respectively, with 9 bases between them. The germline V gene has CDR1 MDHEN and CDR2 SYDVKM. This chain's CDR3 is CASSSGPYGYTF. CDR3 coding DNA: TGTGCCAGCAGCTCCGGTCCCTATGGCTACACCTTC.

The chain combines TRBV28 with TRBJ2-1; maybe TRBD1 (6 bases). V was pared by 6 bases and J by 4 bases, with 10 bases between. The CDR3 totals 13 residues. CDR1 MDHEN and CDR2 SYDVKM come from the germline V gene. The CDR3 loop reads CASRLGTYNEQFF. The CDR3 DNA follows: TGTGCCAGCAGGCTCGGGACATACAATGAGCAGTTCTTC.

CDR3 bases: TGTGCCAGTTTGTCGGCAGGGAACACCGGGGAGCTGTTTTTT. Translated: CASLSAGNTGELFF. This sequence joins TRBV28 and TRBJ2-2, with D unclear. V lost 9 bases and J lost 1, with 12 bases in between. The CDR3 loop spans 14 amino acids. The germline V gene encodes CDR1 MDHEN and CDR2 SYDVKM.

The rearrangement uses TRBV7-2 and TRBJ1-5, with 8 positions matching TRBD1. Germline V gene sequence: CDR1 SGHTA, CDR2 FQGNSA. The CDR3 loop spans 15 amino acids. After removal of 2 bases from V and 3 bases from J, the junction contained 3 bases not matched to a gene. CDR3 sequence reads: CASSLWTGFNQPQHF. The DNA of the CDR3 is TGTGCCAGCAGCTTATGGACAGGGTTCAATCAGCCCCAGCATTTT.

V and J are TRBV7-2 and TRBJ1-1; the match to TRBD1 covers 7 bases. From germline, CDR1 is SGHTA and CDR2 FQGNSA. The CDR3 loop spans 13 amino acids. V shed 2 bases and J 7 bases; nucleotides not matched to a gene: 4. CDR3 sequence: CASSLRDRDEAFF. CDR3 bases: TGTGCCAGCAGCTTACGCGACAGGGATGAAGCTTTCTTT.

The rearrangement joins TRBV11-3 to TRBJ2-3, with TRBD1 as a possible D gene (5 bases). V dropped 3 bases and J dropped 5 bases, with 9 bases sitting between them. Germline CDR1 SGHNT, CDR2 YENEEA. The CDR3 spans 13 residues. CDR3 residues: CASSFQGVDTQYF. The CDR3 DNA reads TGTGCCAGCAGCTTCCAGGGTGTAGATACGCAGTATTTT.

This clone was observed once. The chain couples TRBV6-6 to TRBJ1-1; unclear D gene. The CDR3 extends over 15 amino acids. CDR1 is MNHNY and CDR2 is SVGAGI in the germline V gene (reference sequence). Trimming removed 7 bases at V and 0 bases at J, with 15 bases between. The CDR3, as DNA: TGTGCCAGCACCCCTGGTTGGGCCTTGAACACTGAAGCTTTCTTT. Encoded protein: CASTPGWALNTEAFF.

The chain joins TRBV30 to TRBJ1-1; D is unclear. CDR3 length: 11 residues. The germline V gene has CDR1 GTSNPN and CDR2 SVGIG (reference sequence). Trimming shortened V by 2 bases and J by 9 bases, and 10 bases separated the two germline ends. The CDR3: CAWSSGGQAFF. CDR3 nucleotide sequence: TGTGCCTGGAGTTCAGGAGGGCAAGCTTTCTTT.

The V call is TRBV4-2, the J call TRBJ2-2, with 7 bases aligning to TRBD2. V lost 5 bases and J lost 5; bases outside the gene matches: 8. Germline-derived CDR1 and CDR2 are LGHNA and YNFKEQ. The CDR3 totals 15 residues. This chain's CDR3 is CASSGRLAGTGELFF. The CDR3 DNA reads TGTGCCAGCAGCGGACGACTAGCTGGGACCGGGGAGCTGTTTTTT.

The V gene is TRBV5-1, the J gene TRBJ2-3; 7 bases agree with TRBD2. Trimming at V came to 0 bases and at J to 7 bases, leaving 14 bases not matched to a gene. This CDR3 comprises 17 residues. CDR1 and CDR2 from the germline V gene are SGHRS and YFSETQ. Written as DNA, the CDR3 is TGCGCCAGCAGCTTGGAGGGGTCTAGCGGTGGGAAGAATACGCAGTATTTT. It encodes CASSLEGSSGGKNTQYF.

The DNA of the CDR3 is TGTGCCAGCAGTATCCCGGGACTAGCGACCCACGAGCAGTACTTC. It codes for CASSIPGLATHEQYF. The chain uses TRBV27 and TRBJ2-7, with 10 bases lining up with TRBD2. The V and J ends lost 5 bases and 5 bases, in that order; junction bases with no gene match: 9. The V gene's germline CDR1 is MNHEY and CDR2 SMNVEV (reference sequence). This CDR3 spans 15 amino acids.